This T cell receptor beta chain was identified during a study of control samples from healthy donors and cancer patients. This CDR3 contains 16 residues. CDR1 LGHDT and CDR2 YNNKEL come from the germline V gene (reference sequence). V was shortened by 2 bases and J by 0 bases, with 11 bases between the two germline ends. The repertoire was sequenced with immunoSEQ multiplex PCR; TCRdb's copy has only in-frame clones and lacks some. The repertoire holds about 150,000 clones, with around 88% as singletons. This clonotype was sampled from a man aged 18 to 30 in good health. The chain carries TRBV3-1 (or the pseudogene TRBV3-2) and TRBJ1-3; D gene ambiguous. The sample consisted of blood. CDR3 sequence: CASSQLDRRSGNTIYF. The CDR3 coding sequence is TGTGCCAGCAGCCAATTGGACCGACGCTCTGGAAACACCATATATTTT.